Below, one T cell receptor beta chain is given with its context. Its target antigen remains unknown. Base qualities were left out, and no much larger clone turns up one base away. Looking up the germline V gene yields CDR1 MDHEN and CDR2 SYDVKM. Trimming takes 4 bases from V and 3 bases from J, and the germline ends sit 9 bases apart. Including the terminal cysteine and phenylalanine, the CDR3 comprises 13 residues. Of the read, only the CDR3 DNA is kept; its 39 bases are in frame from base 1. The source of the sample is a study of cytomegalovirus exposure and HLA in healthy donors (dated by TCRdb to about 2017). The study in broad terms: An earlier analysis of about 530 of the donors reported about 260 Gb of sequence data and around 120 million unique TCR beta sequences obtained from around 190 million T cells. Approximately 300 gigabases of sequencing data and around 85 million unique TCR sequences made up an early release that covered 500 to 700 HLA-typed donors. Among the approximately 420 genotyped donors, around 81% belonged to the genetic ancestry cluster associated with self-reported Caucasian donors. The study aimed to test whether cataloging public T cell receptors could reveal signatures of past pathogen exposure. The study used immunosequencing to profile the T cell repertoires of 670 or so subjects and linked those repertoires to cytomegalovirus serostatus. Besides the first cohort of 500 to 700 subjects, a separate validation cohort made up of roughly 120 different subjects was used. The study combined high-throughput TCR immunosequencing, statistical association of individual TCRs with disease status, and machine learning to predict cytomegalovirus infection status. To study patterns of TCR occurrence, a later analysis re-analyzed previously published TCR beta repertoires from around 670 donors and added high-resolution HLA genotyping. Rather than drawing on any new phenotypic data, the later analysis identified candidate immune exposures from TCR beta sequences and the way those sequences occurred across donors. An earlier analysis of 587 of the donors used high-throughput TCR beta sequencing to judge whether each TCR beta V gene segment behaved as functional or pseudogenic. Donor age, sex, ethnicity and CMV serostatus were compiled together with the repertoire data. A later genetic analysis used genome-wide SNP genotypes for about three fifths of the roughly 700 donors, treating that subset as a discovery cohort. Every discovery cohort repertoire had been produced on one sequencing platform. Class I and class II HLA loci were covered by the typing at four-digit resolution. Typing coverage differed by locus: A, B, C, DRB1 and DQB1 were typed in roughly 629-630 donors, DQA1 in 500 to 550, DPA1 in approximately 610, and DPB1 in approximately 450. Four or five DR-DQ haplotypes were treated as single units for association and clustering because of strong linkage in the cohort. Across approximately 420 genotyped donors of the cohort, an average of roughly 250,000 unique TCR beta nucleotide sequences per donor were sequenced, and approximately 19% of those sequences were non-productive.

In total, approximately 690 healthy bone marrow donors made up the cohort. At the time of sampling, every cohort member was nominally healthy, though immune exposures that went unrecorded were likely present. The donor tested CMV seronegative, placing the donor among the approximately 400 seronegative members of the cohort. A peripheral blood sample was provided by each donor, and peripheral blood mononuclear cells were used for TCR beta sequencing. The Qiagen DNeasy Blood Extraction Kit was used to extract genomic DNA from the blood cell samples. Library creation used the immunoSEQ multiplex PCR assay. For the multiplex PCR, a mixture combining 60 forward primers for TCR Vbeta segments and 13 reverse primers for TCR Jbeta segments was used. The CDR3 region of rearranged TCR beta genes was amplified from genomic DNA by a multiplex PCR assay. The amplified TCR beta libraries were sequenced on the Illumina HiSeq System as 87-base-pair reads. In the authors' own workflow: A later analysis counted about 80 million unique TCR beta chains across the 650 to 700 repertoires, and around 9.9 million of these chains were shared by at least two donors. Raw reads were error-corrected and collapsed into unique sequences by a nearest-neighbor algorithm in which closely related sequences were merged to remove PCR and sequencing errors. To assign V, D and J gene segments, CDR3 sequences were aligned to IMGT reference sequences. Each retained sequence needed at least a six-nucleotide match to both a V gene segment and a J gene segment. Rearrangements were called productive when the CDR3 lacked stop codons and stayed in frame with V and J; all others were non-productive. CDR3 was defined according to IMGT convention as the region running from the second conserved V-encoded cysteine to the conserved J-encoded phenylalanine. The earlier analysis of 500 to 600 of the donors excluded sequences that lacked an unambiguous match to a single V gene segment. An earlier analysis of a few hundred of the donors called V segments functional above 56.7% productive rearrangements and segregating when the between-donor standard deviation exceeded 5%. A statistical classification framework was built to diagnose cytomegalovirus status from the catalog of TCR beta chain sequences. In a later analysis, TCR nucleotide sequences were compared against IMGT/GENE-DB human TR gene sequences so that V and J genes could be assigned. The TCRdist pipeline was used in a later analysis to assign CDR3 sequences and most-parsimonious VDJ recombination scenarios. In a later analysis, each TCR beta chain was defined by its CDR3 amino acid sequence together with its V-gene family, and reads lacking a unique V-gene family were excluded. In a later analysis, 450 to 600 highly shared, low-generation-probability nucleotide sequences were removed to address suspected cross-contamination and a sequencing artifact. In a later analysis, a clonal expansion index for each public chain was calculated from normalized within-repertoire ranks of inferred template counts. Generation probabilities in a later analysis came from a VDJ recombination model fitted to out-of-frame rearrangements, and those results were checked against IGoR. In a later analysis, hypergeometric tests were used to score TCR-TCR, TCR-HLA and TCR-CMV co-occurrence, with a repertoire-size bias correction applied to TCR pairs. To estimate false discovery rates, a later analysis permuted the HLA or CMV assignments 20 times. In a later analysis, co-occurring TCRs were grouped using DBSCAN, with TCRdist sequence similarity added in when clustering inside HLA-allele-positive subsets. Repertoires with fewer than 30,000 or more than 120,000 public chains were left out of co-occurrence clustering, as were a handful of repertoires with anomalous nucleotide sharing. TCRdb re-hosts the immuneACCESS table, in-frame sequences only. Its copies lack some clones; in the studies checked, an unresolved V gene accounts for under half of them, and the cause for the rest is not known. V and J calls and clone size are copied from that table; D and trimming were computed from the DNA. This sample is represented by about 200,000 clones; around 86% of them were singletons. Clones ranked in the top ten supply 1% to 1.5% of the sample.

What the research found in general, with its limitations: A later analysis reported that several top co-occurrence clusters appeared linked to parvovirus B19, influenza, CMV and Epstein-Barr virus. At a false discovery rate of 0.05, a later analysis linked 15,000 to 20,000 TCR beta sequences to specific HLA alleles. The only immune exposure information available for the cohort was CMV serostatus. Cytomegalovirus status was reported to be diagnosed by the classifier with high specificity and sensitivity in both the original and validation cohorts. In a later analysis, HLA-associated TCR beta chains showed more clonal expansion and lower generation probabilities than non-associated chains that were equally common. The sequencing pipeline was judged likely to have produced a cluster of highly shared sequence variants as a technical artifact. Because counts were too low, about 18 rarely observed V segments, including chromosome 9 orphons, were excluded from the earlier analysis of 587 of the donors. According to a later analysis, TCR association rates differed among HLA loci, with DRB1 alleles showing the most associated TCRs and HLA-C alleles showing the fewest. An earlier analysis of approximately 500 of the donors showed that most TCR beta V segments appeared in productive rearrangements either about 87% or about 30% of the time, which broadly matched IMGT annotations. Because some donors lacked HLA typing at each locus, the association tests relied only on the typed subset. Correlated functional status among segregating V segments might reflect linkage disequilibrium, but an unknown experimental factor could not be ruled out. The cohort was sequenced for TCR beta chains only, and without alpha or paired-chain data the features that could be detected were limited. An association between a missense DCLRE1C variant and V-gene and J-gene trimming of TCR beta chains was found in a later genetic analysis and replicated in an independent cohort. The study listed 150 to 200 TCR beta chains as associated with cytomegalovirus. Three of the identified cytomegalovirus-associated TCR beta chains were confirmed in vitro to be specific for cytomegalovirus antigens. The authors suggested that the approach could potentially be extended to other disease states and immunological phenotypes. Strong co-occurrence of HLA alleles, especially DR and DQ, made assigning TCR associations to individual alleles difficult. According to a later analysis, most CMV-associated TCR beta chains appeared to be HLA-restricted, and the HLA associations seemed to be driven largely by CMV exposure. While some public TCRs were present in many individuals, most TCR sequences turned up only very rarely across donors. A further reported finding was that TCR beta sequences accurately predicted the HLA-A and HLA-B alleles for most subjects in the first cohort. Compared with the approximately 720-donor mean, donors in an Asian-associated ancestry cluster had fewer N-insertions in productive TCRs, according to a later genetic analysis. The presence/absence analyses assumed that sequencing depth was roughly uniform across donors, and that assumption may not be true. Some IMGT-functional V segments, including TRBV6-2 and TRBV6-3, could not be distinguished by the 87-base-pair reads and were therefore excluded.

The clonotype originates from a young man in good health and CMV-seronegative. Sequencing was performed on PBMCs. The V and J genes are TRBV28 and TRBJ1-2; D gene: possibly TRBD1, on 5 matching bases. This receptor carries the CDR3 CASSWGRDYGYTF. Read as DNA, the sequence is TGTGCCAGCAGTTGGGGCAGGGACTATGGCTACACCTTC.